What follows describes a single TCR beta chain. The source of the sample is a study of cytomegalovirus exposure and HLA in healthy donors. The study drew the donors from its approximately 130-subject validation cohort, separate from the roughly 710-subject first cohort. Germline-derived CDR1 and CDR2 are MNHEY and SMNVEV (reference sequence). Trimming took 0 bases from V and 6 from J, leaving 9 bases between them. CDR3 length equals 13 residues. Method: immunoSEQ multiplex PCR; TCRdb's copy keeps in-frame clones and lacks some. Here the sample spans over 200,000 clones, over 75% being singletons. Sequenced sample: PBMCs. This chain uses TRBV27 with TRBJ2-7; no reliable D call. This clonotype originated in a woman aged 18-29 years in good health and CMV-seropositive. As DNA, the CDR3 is TGTGCCAGCAGTTTATCGAAGCTCCGCGAGCAGTACTTC. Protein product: CASSLSKLREQYF.